This T cell receptor beta chain was obtained from a study of identical twins. Through template switching, a universal primer site was introduced, and the cDNA contained unique molecular identifiers. TCRdb reprocessed the 5' RACE reads via MiXCR and lists one record per CDR3 protein. The sample consists of about 530,000 distinct CDR3 sequences, under 25% of them appearing once. V lost 5 bases to trimming and J lost 0 bases; unmatched junction nucleotides: 3. CDR3 length equals 15 residues. Germline V gene sequence: CDR1 SEHNR, CDR2 FQNEAQ (reference sequence). These data were also reused for a study on yellow fever vaccine responses in identical twins.

V is TRBV7-9 and J is TRBJ2-1; 8 bases match TRBD2. Source material: CD4+ T cells sorted from blood. The receptor comes from a woman aged 18 to 35 in good health. CDR3 protein: CASSQRELSYNEQFF. The CDR3 coding sequence is TGTGCCAGCAGCCAGCGGGAGCTCTCCTACAATGAGCAGTTCTTC.